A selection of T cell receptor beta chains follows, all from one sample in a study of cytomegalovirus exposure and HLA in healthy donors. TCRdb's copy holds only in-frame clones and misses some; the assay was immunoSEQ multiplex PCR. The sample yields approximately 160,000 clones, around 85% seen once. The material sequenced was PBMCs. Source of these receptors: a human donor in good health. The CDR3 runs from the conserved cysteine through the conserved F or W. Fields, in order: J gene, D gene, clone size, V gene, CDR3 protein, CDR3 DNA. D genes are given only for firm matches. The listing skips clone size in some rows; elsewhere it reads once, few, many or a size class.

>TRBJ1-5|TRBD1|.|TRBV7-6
CASSSVWTGNGNQPQHF
TGTGCCAGCAGCTCAGTTTGGACAGGTAATGGCAATCAGCCCCAGCATTTT
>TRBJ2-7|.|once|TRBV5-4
CASSQTGLSAYEQYF
TGTGCCAGCAGCCAGACAGGATTAAGTGCCTACGAGCAGTACTTC
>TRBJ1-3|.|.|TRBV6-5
CASRPSYSGNTIYF
TGTGCCAGCAGACCCAGTTACTCTGGAAACACCATATATTTT
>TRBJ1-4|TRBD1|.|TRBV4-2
CASSQRRGQREKLFF
TGTGCCAGCAGCCAAAGAAGGGGGCAAAGAGAAAAACTGTTTTTT
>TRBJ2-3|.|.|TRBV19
CASSILTNTDTQYF
TGTGCCAGTAGTATTTTGACAAACACAGATACGCAGTATTTT
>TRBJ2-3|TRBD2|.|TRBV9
CASSVAAGGNTDTQYF
TGTGCCAGCAGCGTAGCAGCGGGGGGGAACACAGATACGCAGTATTTT
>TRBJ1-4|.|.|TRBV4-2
CASSQDRMATNEKLFF
TGTGCCAGCAGCCAAGATAGAATGGCAACTAATGAAAAACTGTTTTTT
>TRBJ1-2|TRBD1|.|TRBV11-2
CASSFVPGQNYGYTF
TGTGCCAGCAGCTTTGTTCCGGGACAGAACTATGGCTACACCTTC
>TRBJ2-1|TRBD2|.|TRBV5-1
CASSFTSGGITYNEQFF
TGCGCCAGCAGCTTTACTAGCGGGGGGATCACCTACAATGAGCAGTTCTTC
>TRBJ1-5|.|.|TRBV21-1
CASSKGPEPQHF
TGTGCCAGCAGCAAAGGTCCGGAGCCCCAGCATTTT
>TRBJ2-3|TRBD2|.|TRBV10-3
CAITTASGGAATDTQYF
TGTGCCATCACGACGGCTAGCGGGGGGGCGGCGACAGATACGCAGTATTTT
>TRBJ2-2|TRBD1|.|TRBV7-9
CASGKRTGNTGELFF
TGTGCCAGCGGAAAAAGGACAGGGAACACCGGGGAGCTGTTTTTT
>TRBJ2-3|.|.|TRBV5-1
CASSSGTPEDTQYF
TGCGCCAGCAGCTCGGGGACTCCTGAAGATACGCAGTATTTT
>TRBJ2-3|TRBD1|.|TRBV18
CASSPGRGPPDTQYF
TGTGCCAGCTCACCAGGAAGGGGGCCCCCCGATACGCAGTATTTT
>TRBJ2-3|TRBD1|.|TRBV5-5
CASSSGQGSTDTQYF
TGTGCCAGCAGCTCGGGACAGGGGTCCACAGATACGCAGTATTTT
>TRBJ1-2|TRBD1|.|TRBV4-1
CASSQGDRANYGYTF
TGCGCCAGCAGCCAAGGGGACAGGGCTAACTATGGCTACACCTTC
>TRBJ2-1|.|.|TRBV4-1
CASSQDTRLSYNEQFF
TGCGCCAGCAGCCAAGATACCAGGCTCTCCTACAATGAGCAGTTCTTC
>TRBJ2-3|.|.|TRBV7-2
CATRVGTDTQYF
TGTGCCACCCGGGTGGGCACAGATACGCAGTATTTT
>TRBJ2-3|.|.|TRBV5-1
CASSLDQGNTDTQYF
TGCGCCAGCAGCTTGGATCAGGGAAACACAGATACGCAGTATTTT
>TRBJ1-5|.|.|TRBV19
CASSRGDNQPQHF
TGTGCCAGTAGTAGGGGGGACAATCAGCCCCAGCATTTT
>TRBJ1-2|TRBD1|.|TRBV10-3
CAISESLSGTGYDYGYTF
TGTGCCATCAGTGAGTCGTTGTCCGGGACAGGGTACGACTATGGCTACACCTTC
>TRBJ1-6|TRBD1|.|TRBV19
CASSIGDRDNSPLHF
TGTGCCAGTAGTATAGGAGACAGGGACAATTCACCCCTCCACTTT
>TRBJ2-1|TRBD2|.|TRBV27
CASSFREGLAGDASYNEQFF
TGTGCCAGCAGTTTTCGGGAGGGACTAGCGGGGGATGCGTCCTACAATGAGCAGTTCTTC
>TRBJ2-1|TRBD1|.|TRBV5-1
CASSPGQGNYNEQFF
TGCGCCAGCAGCCCGGGACAGGGGAACTACAATGAGCAGTTCTTC
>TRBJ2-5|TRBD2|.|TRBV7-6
CASSSSGLRETQYF
TGTGCCAGCAGCTCTAGCGGCTTACGGGAGACCCAGTACTTC
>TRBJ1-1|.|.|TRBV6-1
CASNIRGDTEAFF
TGTGCCAGCAACATCAGGGGTGATACTGAAGCTTTCTTT
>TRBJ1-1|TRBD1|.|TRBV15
CATSRDLGQLNTEAFF
TGTGCCACCAGCAGAGATTTGGGACAGTTGAACACTGAAGCTTTCTTT
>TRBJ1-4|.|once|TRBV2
CASTPMRTNEKLFF
TGTGCCAGCACCCCTATGCGAACTAATGAAAAACTGTTTTTT
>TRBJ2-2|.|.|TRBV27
CASSLQGSGELFF
TGTGCCAGCAGTTTACAGGGGTCCGGGGAGCTGTTTTTT
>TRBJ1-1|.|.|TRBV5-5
CASSLAFNTGTEAFF
TGTGCCAGCAGCTTGGCCTTTAATACGGGCACTGAAGCTTTCTTT
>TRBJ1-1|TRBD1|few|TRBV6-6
CASRTGGTEAFF
TGTGCCAGCAGGACAGGGGGAACTGAAGCTTTCTTT
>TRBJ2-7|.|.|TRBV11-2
CASSLGRDGSYEQYF
TGTGCCAGCAGCTTAGGGCGGGACGGCTCCTACGAGCAGTACTTC
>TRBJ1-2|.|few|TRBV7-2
CASSIGNAGYGYTF
TGTGCCAGCAGCATCGGGAACGCGGGCTATGGCTACACCTTC
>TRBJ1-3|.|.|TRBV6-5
CASRTGQPGNTIYF
TGTGCCAGCAGAACCGGACAGCCAGGAAACACCATATATTTT
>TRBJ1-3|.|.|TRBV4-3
CASSQQFYRERDSGNTIYF
TGCGCCAGCAGCCAACAATTCTACAGGGAGAGGGACTCTGGAAACACCATATATTTT
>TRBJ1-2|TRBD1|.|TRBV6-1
CASSGQGTAYGYTF
TGTGCCAGCAGTGGACAGGGGACCGCCTATGGCTACACCTTC
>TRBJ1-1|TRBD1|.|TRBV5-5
CASSLDGQGAGGWTEAFF
TGTGCTAGCAGCTTGGACGGACAGGGCGCGGGTGGATGGACTGAAGCTTTCTTT